These 21 T cell receptor beta chains came from one sample sequenced in a study of CD8+ T cells in alopecia areata. Treatment noted: oral pan-JAK inhibitor, 5-10 mg twice daily. Following extraction, RNA underwent reverse transcription to cDNA, which served as the sequencing template. Some clones are missing from TCRdb's copy, which holds only in-frame ones; the method was immunoSEQ multiplex PCR. The sample records about 270,000 clones, roughly 60% being singletons. The specimen was CD4+ T cells sorted from blood, collected around week 53, from a patient treated with tofacitinib. All receptors derive from a human donor with alopecia areata.

CDR3 residues: CASSSYRGLQETQYF. The CDR3 DNA is TGTGCCAGCAGCTCATACAGGGGGCTCCAAGAGACCCAGTACTTC. The chain joins TRBV7-9 to TRBJ2-5; TRBD1 agrees at 9 bases. Germline V gene lookup returns CDR1 SEHNR and CDR2 FQNEAQ (reference sequence). Trimming took 4 bases from V and 1 from J; bases not matched to a gene: 4. This CDR3 contains 15 residues.

The rearrangement uses TRBV4-3 and TRBJ2-3; the D gene is possibly TRBD1 (6 bases). Germline loops: CDR1 LGHNA, CDR2 YSLEER. The CDR3 contains 18 residues. Trimming cost V 2 bases and J 1 base, with 19 bases left between them. In nucleotides, the CDR3 is TGCGCCAGCAGCCAAAACCTAGAGGGGGTTGTGGGCACAGATACGCAGTATTTT. It codes for CASSQNLEGVVGTDTQYF.

The J gene is TRBJ1-1, the V gene TRBV13; D is possibly TRBD1 (6 bases). V lost 7 bases, J lost 4 bases, and 19 bases lay in between. The CDR3 extends over 15 amino acids. Germline-derived CDR1 and CDR2 are PRHDT and FYEKMQ (reference sequence). The chain's CDR3 is CASTEMMRGGTEAFF. The CDR3 DNA is TGTGCCAGCACCGAGATGATGAGGGGGGGCACTGAAGCTTTCTTT.

As concerns this clone: At the DNA level, this CDR3 is encoded by other sequences in the same sample as well. The chain combines TRBV11-2 with TRBJ2-5; possibly TRBD1 for D (5 bases). The CDR3 has 13 residues. Per the germline V gene, CDR1 is SGHAT and CDR2 is FQNNGV. Trimming stripped 5 bases from V and 2 bases from J, with 9 bases between. CDR3 in DNA: TGTGCCAGCAGCCGCGACAGTCAAGAGACCCAGTACTTC. It codes for CASSRDSQETQYF.

This clone was recorded only once. The genes are TRBV30 and TRBJ1-6; no firm D call. The CDR3 contains 15 residues. V shed 0 bases and J shed 5 bases, with 11 bases lying between them. Germline V lookup: CDR1 GTSNPN, CDR2 SVGIG (reference sequence). CDR3 DNA: TGTGCCTGGAGTGTAGGAGGAGGCCATAATTCACCCCTCCACTTT. It yields the protein CAWSVGGGHNSPLHF.

The rearrangement links TRBV30 to TRBJ1-5; the D gene is possibly TRBD1 (5 bases). Germline lookup yields CDR1 GTSNPN and CDR2 SVGIG (reference sequence). The CDR3 consists of 14 residues. V dropped 0 bases and J dropped 4 bases, with 10 bases sitting between them. The CDR3 DNA follows: TGTGCCTGGAGTGTGGCAGGGAATAATCAGCCCCAGCATTTT. Its protein product is CAWSVAGNNQPQHF.

The V call is TRBV30, the J call TRBJ2-3; TRBD2 agrees at 15 bases. The CDR3 has 16 amino acids. The junction had 3 bases not matched to a gene; V was cut back by 2 bases and J by 3 bases. CDR1 is GTSNPN, CDR2 SVGIG, per germline (reference sequence). The CDR3 spells CAWSNGLAGGTDTQYF. The CDR3 DNA sequence: TGTGCCTGGAGTAACGGACTAGCGGGGGGGACAGATACGCAGTATTTT.

The chain employs TRBV5-1 and TRBJ2-7; D is possibly TRBD1 or TRBD2 (6 bases each). This CDR3 has 15 residues. Per the germline V gene, CDR1 is SGHRS and CDR2 is YFSETQ. V lost 4 bases to trimming and J lost 2 bases, with 16 bases between them. The CDR3 protein is CASSRGTGAAYEQYF. The CDR3 nucleotides read TGCGCCAGCAGCAGGGGGACTGGGGCGGCCTACGAGCAGTACTTC.

V and J are TRBV19 and TRBJ1-1; maybe TRBD1 (5 bases). This CDR3 has 14 residues. The V end lost 7 bases, the J end lost 0 bases, and 12 bases lay between the germline ends. Germline V CDR1 and CDR2: LNHDA, SQIVND (reference sequence). CDR3 nucleotides: TGTGCCAGTACCCCGGGGCTCGTGAACACTGAAGCTTTCTTT. This translates into CASTPGLVNTEAFF.

As concerns this clone: One junction end disagrees with the germline gene, perhaps due to a read error. The chain is built from TRBV27 and TRBJ2-1; D possibly corresponds to TRBD2 (5 bases). CDR1 is MNHEY, CDR2 SMNVEV, per germline (reference sequence). The CDR3 loop spans 12 amino acids. The CDR3 protein is CASSFYGGLAIF. CDR3 bases: TGTGCCAGCAGTTTTTACGGCGGGCTTGCGATCTTC.

This clone was detected a few times. The chain employs TRBV20-1 and TRBJ2-7; maybe TRBD1 (5 bases). The CDR3 consists of 11 residues. Trimming pared 6 bases from V and 3 bases from J, leaving 9 bases between. CDR1 DFQATT and CDR2 SNEGSKA come from the germline V gene (reference sequence). The CDR3 sequence: CSAITGYEQYF. The CDR3 nucleotides read TGCAGTGCCATTACAGGCTACGAGCAGTACTTC.

The V gene is TRBV9, the J gene TRBJ2-2; no clear D. The germline V gene has CDR1 SGDLS and CDR2 YYNGEE. V lost 2 bases to trimming and J lost 7 bases, with 9 bases between them. This CDR3 comprises 13 residues. The CDR3 is CASSVSRSGELFF. CDR3 bases: TGTGCCAGCAGCGTCTCTAGGAGCGGGGAGCTGTTTTTT.

This CDR3 reads CAWREIAEAFF. DNA for the CDR3: TGTGCCTGGAGGGAGATAGCTGAAGCTTTCTTT. The genes are TRBV30 and TRBJ1-1; the D is unclear. The germline V and J ends were trimmed by 3 bases and 6 bases, with 8 bases remaining between them. The CDR3 is made up of 11 amino acids. CDR1 GTSNPN and CDR2 SVGIG come from the germline V gene (reference sequence). Together with reference TRBV30 and TRBJ1-1, the CDR3 gives the full variable domain: SQTIHQWPATLVQPVGSPLSLECTVEGTSNPNLYWYRQAAGRGLQLLFYSVGIGQISSEVPQNLSASRPQDRQFILSSKKLLLSDSGFYLCAWREIAEAFFGQGTRLTVV.

The V and J genes are TRBV7-9 and TRBJ2-5, with D unresolved. Germline V gives CDR1 SEHNR, CDR2 FQNEAQ (reference sequence). The CDR3 loop spans 16 amino acids. V lost 1 base and J lost 4, with 16 bases in between. CDR3 DNA sequence: TGTGCCAGCAGCTTAGAAGCAGGCGCGGTGGGAGAGACCCAGTACTTC. Translated, it gives CASSLEAGAVGETQYF.

A note on this clone: The same CDR3 arises from other DNA sequences in this sample as well. The rearrangement links TRBV9 to TRBJ1-1, with a possible D match to TRBD1 (6 bases). CDR1 SGDLS and CDR2 YYNGEE come from the germline V gene. V lost 2 bases, J lost 1 base, and 9 bases lay in between. The CDR3 totals 14 residues. The CDR3 here is CASSVGTPNTEAFF. The CDR3 coding sequence is TGTGCCAGCAGCGTGGGGACACCGAACACTGAAGCTTTCTTT.

The gene calls are TRBV29-1 and TRBJ1-1; unclear D gene. The V end was cut by 7 bases, the J end by 1 base, with 13 bases between. The CDR3 is made up of 13 amino acids. Looked up from germline, CDR1 is SQVTM and CDR2 is ANQGSEA. This CDR3 reads CSAEVGANTEAFF. CDR3 in DNA: TGCAGCGCAGAAGTGGGCGCGAACACTGAAGCTTTCTTT.

This rearrangement joins TRBV9 to TRBJ2-1; D is perhaps TRBD2 (5 bases). There are 15 residues in the CDR3. Trimming took off 0 bases at V and 3 bases at J, with 10 bases between the two ends. Germline-derived CDR1 and CDR2 are SGDLS and YYNGEE. CDR3 bases: TGTGCCAGCAGCGTAGAAGAGAGCGGCTACAATGAGCAGTTCTTC. Translation gives CASSVEESGYNEQFF.

This rearrangement joins TRBV7-9 to TRBJ1-2; no reliable D call. This CDR3 is built from 13 residues. Germline loops: CDR1 SEHNR, CDR2 FQNEAQ (reference sequence). V was trimmed by 0 bases and J by 7 bases, leaving 9 bases between them. The CDR3 nucleotides are TGTGCCAGCAGCTTAGCCTTTGGGGTTGGCTACACCTTC. It yields the protein CASSLAFGVGYTF. Drawing the rest from reference TRBV7-9 and TRBJ1-2, the complete variable domain is DTGVSQNPRHKITKRGQNVTFRCDPISEHNRLYWYRQTLGQGPEFLTYFQNEAQLEKSRLLSDRFSAERPKGSFSTLEIQRTEQGDSAMYLCASSLAFGVGYTFGSGTRLTVV.

This chain links TRBV7-9 with TRBJ1-1; D call uncertain. Trimming cost V 8 bases and J 4 bases, with 8 bases left between them. The CDR3 loop spans 11 amino acids. Germline V CDR1 and CDR2: SEHNR, FQNEAQ (reference sequence). In DNA form, the CDR3 reads TGTGCCAGCTACGAGGGCACTGAAGCTTTCTTT. Protein product: CASYEGTEAFF.

This chain joins TRBV29-1 and TRBJ2-1; D is uncertain. CDR1 and CDR2 from the germline V gene are SQVTM and ANQGSEA. This CDR3 is 14 amino acids long. V was shortened by 2 bases and J by 7 bases, with 15 bases between the two germline ends. CDR3 coding DNA: TGCAGCGTTGAATCGGGCAAAACCCCGAATGAGCAGTTCTTC. This translates into CSVESGKTPNEQFF.

This clone has a handful of counts. V gene TRBV6-1 combines with J gene TRBJ2-7; 9 bases map to TRBD2. Germline trimming cut 6 bases from V and 6 bases from J; bases unmatched to any gene: 12. CDR1 is MNHNS, CDR2 SASEGT, per germline. The CDR3 length is 15 residues. DNA for the CDR3: TGTGCCAGCAGCTCGACCTCGGGACTAGCTGCCGAGCAGTACTTC. Translated, it gives CASSSTSGLAAEQYF.